The clone carrying this TCR beta chain was seen a single time. The data belong to a study of blood T cell repertoires in COVID-19. The overall study: PBMCs, B-cell-depleted T cells, or T cells were the source of the cDNA or gDNA that made up the material.

Per the authors' pipeline: Using reference gene primer amplification, nucleated cell counts were estimated. Sequencing was performed with immunoSEQ multiplex PCR; in TCRdb, only in-frame clones are kept and a portion is missing. The V and J calls and clone size come from that table; D and trimming were worked out from the DNA. Altogether 380,000 or so clones are present, roughly 90% being singletons, with the ten largest covering roughly 1.2%. CDR3 length: 14 amino acids. V lost 5 bases and J 1 base, leaving 11 bases between the germline ends. Germline V lookup: CDR1 LGHNA, CDR2 YNFKEQ. The clonotype was recovered from a man between 40 and 49 years old with acute or convalescent COVID-19. The rearrangement uses TRBV4-2 and TRBJ1-1; weak D call: TRBD1 (5 bases). The sequencing sample was made of peripheral blood. Written as DNA, the CDR3 is TGTGCCAGCAGCGTCAGGGACTCGAACACTGAAGCTTTCTTT. This codes for CASSVRDSNTEAFF.